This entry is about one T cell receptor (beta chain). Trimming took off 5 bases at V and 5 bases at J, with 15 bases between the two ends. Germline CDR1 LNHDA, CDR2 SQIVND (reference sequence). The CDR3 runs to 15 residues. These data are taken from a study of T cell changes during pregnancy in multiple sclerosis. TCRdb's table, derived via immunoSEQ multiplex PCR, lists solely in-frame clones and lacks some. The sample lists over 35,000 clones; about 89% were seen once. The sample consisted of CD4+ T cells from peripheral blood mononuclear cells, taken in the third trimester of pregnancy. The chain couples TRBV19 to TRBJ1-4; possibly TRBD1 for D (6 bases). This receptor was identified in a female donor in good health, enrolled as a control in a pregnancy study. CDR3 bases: TGTGCCAGTAGTCCATTCAGGGGTCCCAATGAAAAACTGTTTTTT. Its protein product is CASSPFRGPNEKLFF.